One sample yielded the 22 T cell receptor beta chains listed below, sequenced in a study of technical replicates of blood from a handful of donors. Profiled with immunoSEQ multiplex PCR; TCRdb holds only in-frame clones, not every one. This table has 55,000 to 65,000 clones, about 93% appearing once. Sequencing was carried out using PBMCs. All receptors derive from a human donor in good health. Some clones in this sample may be carry-over from other donors' samples.

The chain combines TRBV7-9 with TRBJ1-1; D is possibly TRBD1 (5 bases). V gave up 0 bases and J gave up 7 bases, with 12 bases separating them. Germline V gene lookup returns CDR1 SEHNR and CDR2 FQNEAQ (reference sequence). This CDR3 contains 14 residues. CDR3 region: CASSLATERVEAFF. CDR3 nucleotides: TGTGCCAGCAGCTTAGCGACAGAACGTGTTGAAGCTTTCTTT.

This chain links TRBV19 with TRBJ1-5; D may be TRBD1 (5 bases). Trimming left V 4 bases short and J 5 bases short, with 12 bases between. This CDR3 spans 14 amino acids. Germline V gene sequence: CDR1 LNHDA, CDR2 SQIVND (reference sequence). For the CDR3, the DNA is TGTGCCAGTAGTAATGCAGGGTATTATCAGCCCCAGCATTTT. It translates to CASSNAGYYQPQHF.

The J gene is TRBJ1-2, the V gene TRBV7-8; 8 positions match TRBD1. Germline V CDR1 and CDR2: SGHVS, FQNEAQ. Trimming removed 2 bases from V and 5 bases from J; junction bases left unmatched: 7. The CDR3 is made up of 15 amino acids. CDR3 DNA: TGTGCCAGCAGCTTAAGTACAGGGGGTTTTTATGGCTACACCTTC. It translates to CASSLSTGGFYGYTF.

In DNA form, the CDR3 reads TGTGCCTGGACTAGCTTCGGTGAGCAGTTCTTC. Translation gives CAWTSFGEQFF. The rearrangement joins TRBV30 to TRBJ2-1; possibly TRBD2 for D (5 bases). The CDR3 is 11 residues long. Trimming cost V 4 bases and J 9 bases, with 10 bases left between them. CDR1 is GTSNPN and CDR2 is SVGIG in the germline V gene (reference sequence).

This clone occurred once. The V gene is TRBV11-1, the J gene TRBJ2-7, with 12 bases matching TRBD1. V was pared by 5 bases and J by 4 bases, with 3 bases of the junction left unmatched. The CDR3 has 14 amino acids. CDR1 is SGHAT, CDR2 FQDESV, per germline (reference sequence). CDR3 sequence reads: CASSRDRGQYEQYF. The CDR3 DNA is TGTGCCAGCAGCAGGGACAGGGGGCAGTACGAGCAGTACTTC. The variable domain in full, with the rest retrieved from reference TRBV11-1 and TRBJ2-7, is EAEVAQSPRYKITEKSQAVAFWCDPISGHATLYWYRQILGQGPELLVQFQDESVVDDSQLPKDRFSAERLKGVDSTLKIQPAELGDSAMYLCASSRDRGQYEQYFGPGTRLTVT.

The J gene is TRBJ2-7, the V gene TRBV18; 10 bases are shared with TRBD2. V lost 5 bases and J lost 4; bases outside the gene matches: 5. The CDR3 is 14 amino acids. Germline V gives CDR1 KGHSH, CDR2 LQKENI. CDR3 in DNA: TGTGCCAGCTCAGAGGTACTAGCGGGGTACGAGCAGTACTTC. As protein: CASSEVLAGYEQYF.

V is TRBV7-3 and J is TRBJ2-7, with 9 nucleotides matching TRBD1. After removal of 2 bases from V and 3 bases from J, the junction contained 5 bases not matched to a gene. Per the germline V gene, CDR1 is SGHTA and CDR2 is FQGTGA. This CDR3 is built from 15 residues. CDR3 sequence (DNA): TGTGCCAGCAGCTTATCCGGGACAGGGATCTACGAGCAGTACTTC. Translated: CASSLSGTGIYEQYF.

V gene TRBV7-2 combines with J gene TRBJ2-5; 15 nucleotides align to TRBD2. After removal of 2 bases from V and 6 bases from J, the junction contained 10 bases not matched to a gene. CDR1 is SGHTA, CDR2 FQGNSA, per germline. This CDR3 comprises 18 residues. CDR3 sequence reads: CASSLSWTSGRALKTQYF. The CDR3 nucleotides are TGTGCCAGCAGCTTATCGTGGACTAGCGGGAGGGCCTTGAAGACCCAGTACTTC. Full variable domain (outside the CDR3, taken from reference TRBV7-2 and TRBJ2-5): GAGVSQSPSNKVTEKGKDVELRCDPISGHTALYWYRQSLGQGLEFLIYFQGNSAPDKSGLPSDRFSAERTGGSVSTLTIQRTQQEDSAVYLCASSLSWTSGRALKTQYFGPGTRLLVL.

V gene TRBV4-3 combines with J gene TRBJ2-2; 9 nucleotides line up with TRBD1. Germline V gene sequence: CDR1 LGHNA, CDR2 YSLEER. V shed 5 bases and J 5 bases; nucleotides not matched to a gene: 3. The length of the CDR3 is 14 residues. This CDR3 reads CASSDRGTTGELFF. CDR3 bases: TGCGCCAGCAGCGACAGGGGGACTACCGGGGAGCTGTTTTTT.

The rearrangement joins TRBV9 to TRBJ2-1; no definite D call. Germline CDR1 SGDLS, CDR2 YYNGEE. V was clipped by 5 bases and J by 10 bases, with 19 bases between them. The CDR3 sequence is 14 residues long. The CDR3 is CASSPEGSRREQFF. The DNA for the CDR3 is TGTGCCAGCAGTCCAGAAGGTAGCCGGCGGGAGCAGTTCTTC.

Concerning this clone: A read error may produce the germline difference seen at one junction end. The V and J genes are TRBV27 and TRBJ2-3; 8 positions match TRBD1. The germline V gene encodes CDR1 MNHEY and CDR2 SMNVEV (reference sequence). The CDR3 loop spans 17 amino acids. The chain's CDR3 is CASSTPGTGDSTGTQYF. The CDR3 nucleotides read TGTGCCAGCAGTACCCCCGGGACAGGTGATTCTACAGGTACGCAGTATTTT.

This chain joins TRBV6-5 and TRBJ2-1; 10 nucleotides match TRBD2. The junction had 9 bases not matched to a gene; V was cut back by 6 bases and J by 7 bases. The CDR3 extends over 15 amino acids. The V gene's germline CDR1 is MNHEY and CDR2 SVGAGI. The CDR3 coding sequence is TGTGCCAGCAGCAGTAGCGGGGGGAAAGGGAATGAGCAGTTCTTC. Amino acids: CASSSSGGKGNEQFF.

The chain combines TRBV5-8 with TRBJ2-1; 11 bases match TRBD2. Germline-derived CDR1 and CDR2 are SGHTS and YDEGEE. V lost 7 bases to trimming and J lost 4 bases; unmatched junction nucleotides: 7. This CDR3 is 15 amino acids long. The CDR3 loop is CASGTSGTKYNEQFF. The CDR3 nucleotides are TGTGCCAGCGGGACTAGCGGAACAAAATACAATGAGCAGTTCTTC.

The CDR3: CASSLAPGPSYGYTF. CDR3 DNA sequence: TGTGCCAGCAGCTTAGCCCCAGGGCCAAGCTATGGCTACACCTTC. The chain is built from TRBV7-9 and TRBJ1-2; possibly TRBD1 for D (5 bases). Germline loops: CDR1 SEHNR, CDR2 FQNEAQ (reference sequence). CDR3 length: 15 amino acids. V lost 0 bases to trimming and J lost 4 bases, with 12 bases between them.

The count of this clone is one. The J gene is TRBJ2-7, the V gene TRBV5-6; D unresolved. This CDR3 comprises 16 residues. Germline-derived CDR1 and CDR2 are SGHDT and YYEEEE. The ends were cut back, 0 bases at V and 0 bases at J, with 13 bases in the middle. The DNA of the CDR3 is TGTGCCAGCAGCTTGGGGTCAGTGACACTCTCCTACGAGCAGTACTTC. Translating gives CASSLGSVTLSYEQYF.

The rearrangement links TRBV21-1 to TRBJ2-2; no check of the table's D call, TRBD2, against the DNA was made. TRBV21-1 is deemed a pseudogene. The CDR3 extends over 17 amino acids. CDR3 in amino acids: CASSRKTSGRNTGELFF. The CDR3 DNA sequence: TGTGCCAGCAGCAGAAAGACTAGCGGGAGAAACACCGGGGAGCTGTTTTTT.

The J gene is TRBJ1-5, the V gene TRBV19; D is possibly TRBD1 (5 bases). V was clipped by 5 bases and J by 0 bases, with 11 bases between them. CDR1 LNHDA and CDR2 SQIVND come from the germline V gene (reference sequence). This CDR3 is built from 15 residues. This CDR3 is CASSLTDYSNQPQHF. The CDR3 DNA sequence: TGTGCCAGTAGTTTGACAGATTATAGCAATCAGCCCCAGCATTTT. Drawing the rest from reference TRBV19 and TRBJ1-5, the complete variable domain is DGGITQSPKYLFRKEGQNVTLSCEQNLNHDAMYWYRQDPGQGLRLIYYSQIVNDFQKGDIAEGYSVSREKKESFPLTVTSAQKNPTAFYLCASSLTDYSNQPQHFGDGTRLSIL.

The chain employs TRBV7-9 and TRBJ1-1; D possibly corresponds to TRBD1 (6 bases). The CDR3 is 14 residues long. Germline V gene lookup returns CDR1 SEHNR and CDR2 FQNEAQ (reference sequence). V was shortened by 6 bases and J by 6 bases, with 17 bases between the two germline ends. CDR3 nucleotides: TGTGCCAGCAGGGACGACCTTGGACAGCCTGAAGCTTTCTTT. Translation gives CASRDDLGQPEAFF.

Worth noting for this clone: A much larger clone lies a single base off, so this may be a read error. At the DNA level, this CDR3 is encoded by other sequences in the same sample as well. V gene TRBV5-1 combines with J gene TRBJ2-1; 8 bases line up with TRBD2. With 3 bases clipped from V and 4 bases from J, the junction kept 3 bases outside the gene matches. This CDR3 has 14 amino acids. Germline V gene data show CDR1 as SGHRS and CDR2 as YFSETQ. CDR3 in amino acids: CASSSAGGYNEQFF. The CDR3 DNA sequence: TGCGCCAGCAGCTCCGCGGGAGGATACAATGAGCAGTTCTTC.

The rearrangement uses TRBV18 and TRBJ1-5; D is unresolved. The CDR3 length is 17 residues. Germline V CDR1 and CDR2: KGHSH, LQKENI. The ends were cut back, 1 base at V and 1 base at J, with 14 bases in the middle. CDR3 nucleotides: TGTGCCAGCTCACCACAAAGTAAGGGAGGGAGCAATCAGCCCCAGCATTTT. It encodes CASSPQSKGGSNQPQHF.

The gene calls are TRBV11-1 and TRBJ2-3; 12 bases line up with TRBD2. Germline-derived CDR1 and CDR2 are SGHAT and FQDESV (reference sequence). Trimming removed 4 bases from V and 0 bases from J; junction bases left unmatched: 2. CDR3 length: 16 residues. The CDR3 protein is CASSSSGGASTDTQYF. The CDR3, as DNA: TGTGCCAGCAGCTCTAGCGGGGGGGCTAGCACAGATACGCAGTATTTT.

This clone is a singleton in its sample. DNA for the CDR3: TGCGCCAGCAGCGGGTTAGCGGGAGGGCCGTCAGATACGCAGTATTTT. Amino acid sequence: CASSGLAGGPSDTQYF. The rearrangement uses TRBV5-1 and TRBJ2-3; the match to TRBD2 covers 11 bases. The CDR3 is 16 amino acids. V shed 4 bases and J 4 bases; nucleotides not matched to a gene: 8. Per germline, CDR1 SGHRS and CDR2 YFSETQ.